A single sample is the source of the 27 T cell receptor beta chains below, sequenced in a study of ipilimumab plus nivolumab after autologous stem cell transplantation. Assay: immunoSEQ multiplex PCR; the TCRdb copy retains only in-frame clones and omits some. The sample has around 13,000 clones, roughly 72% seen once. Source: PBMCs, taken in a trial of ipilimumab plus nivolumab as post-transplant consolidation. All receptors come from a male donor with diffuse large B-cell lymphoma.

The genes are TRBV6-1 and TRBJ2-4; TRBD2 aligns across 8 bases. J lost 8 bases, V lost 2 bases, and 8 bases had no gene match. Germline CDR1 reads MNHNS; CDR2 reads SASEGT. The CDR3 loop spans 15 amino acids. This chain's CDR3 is CASSELAGGRYIQYF. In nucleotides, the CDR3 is TGTGCCAGCAGTGAATTAGCAGGCGGGAGGTACATTCAGTACTTC.

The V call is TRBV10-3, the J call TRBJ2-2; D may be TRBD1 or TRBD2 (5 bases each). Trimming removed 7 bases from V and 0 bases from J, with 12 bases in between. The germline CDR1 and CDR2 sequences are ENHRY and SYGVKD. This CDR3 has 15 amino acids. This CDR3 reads CAITGDQTNTGELFF. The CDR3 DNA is TGTGCCATCACCGGGGACCAAACGAACACCGGGGAGCTGTTTTTT.

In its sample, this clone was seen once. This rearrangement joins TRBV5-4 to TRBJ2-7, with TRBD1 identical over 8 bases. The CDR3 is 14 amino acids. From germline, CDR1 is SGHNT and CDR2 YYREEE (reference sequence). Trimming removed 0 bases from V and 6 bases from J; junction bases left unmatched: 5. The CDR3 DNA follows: TGTGCCAGCAGCTTGGGGACAGGGTACGGCGAGCAGTACTTC. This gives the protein CASSLGTGYGEQYF.

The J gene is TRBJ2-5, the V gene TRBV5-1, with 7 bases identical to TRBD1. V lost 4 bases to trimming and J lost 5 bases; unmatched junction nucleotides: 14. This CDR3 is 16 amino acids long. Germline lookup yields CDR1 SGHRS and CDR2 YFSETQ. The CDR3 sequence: CASSPNPTGVGETQYF. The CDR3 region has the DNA TGCGCCAGCAGCCCAAACCCCACAGGGGTGGGGGAGACCCAGTACTTC.

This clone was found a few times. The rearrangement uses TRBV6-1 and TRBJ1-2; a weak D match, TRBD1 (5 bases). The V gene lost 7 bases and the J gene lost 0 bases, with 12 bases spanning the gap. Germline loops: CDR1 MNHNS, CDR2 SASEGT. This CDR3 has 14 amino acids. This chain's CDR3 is CASNARGSNYGYTF. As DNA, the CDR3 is TGTGCCAGCAATGCCCGGGGGTCTAACTATGGCTACACCTTC.

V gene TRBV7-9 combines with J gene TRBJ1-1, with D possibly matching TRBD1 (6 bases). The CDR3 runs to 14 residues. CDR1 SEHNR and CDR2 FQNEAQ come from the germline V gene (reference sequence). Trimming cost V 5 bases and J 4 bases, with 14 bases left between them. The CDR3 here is CASSREGQATEAFF. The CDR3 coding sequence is TGTGCCAGCAGCCGAGAGGGACAAGCCACTGAAGCTTTCTTT.

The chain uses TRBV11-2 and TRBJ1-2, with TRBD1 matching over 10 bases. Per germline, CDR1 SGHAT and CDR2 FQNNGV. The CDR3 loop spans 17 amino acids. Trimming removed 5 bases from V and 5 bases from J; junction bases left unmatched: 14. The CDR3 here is CASSPSTGGPPRYGYTF. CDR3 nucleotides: TGTGCCAGCAGCCCGTCGACAGGGGGCCCTCCGCGGTATGGCTACACCTTC.

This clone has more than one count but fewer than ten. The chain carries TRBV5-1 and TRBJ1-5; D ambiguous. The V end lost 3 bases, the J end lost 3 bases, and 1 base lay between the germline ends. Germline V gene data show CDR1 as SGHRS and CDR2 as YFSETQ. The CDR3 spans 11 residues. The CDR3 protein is CASSSNQPQHF. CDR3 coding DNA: TGCGCCAGCAGCTCCAATCAGCCCCAGCATTTT.

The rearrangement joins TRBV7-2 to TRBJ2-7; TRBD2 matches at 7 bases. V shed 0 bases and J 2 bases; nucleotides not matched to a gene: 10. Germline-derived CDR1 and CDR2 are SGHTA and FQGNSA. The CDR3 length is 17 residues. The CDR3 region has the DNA TGTGCCAGCAGCTTAGCCCTGGTTGGCGGGGGAGCCTACGAGCAGTACTTC. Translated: CASSLALVGGGAYEQYF.

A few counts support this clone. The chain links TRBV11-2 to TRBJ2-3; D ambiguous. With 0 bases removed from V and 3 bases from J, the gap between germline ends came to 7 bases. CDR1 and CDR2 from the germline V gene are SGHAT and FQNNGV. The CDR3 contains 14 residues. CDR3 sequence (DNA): TGTGCCAGCAGCTTAGAACTCGTTACAGATACGCAGTATTTT. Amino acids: CASSLELVTDTQYF.

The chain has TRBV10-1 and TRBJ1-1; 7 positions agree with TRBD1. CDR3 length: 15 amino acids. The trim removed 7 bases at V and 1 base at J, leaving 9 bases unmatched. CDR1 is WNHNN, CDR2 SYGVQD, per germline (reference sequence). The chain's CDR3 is CASTEEPGGNTEAFF. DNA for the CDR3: TGCGCCAGCACCGAAGAGCCAGGGGGGAACACTGAAGCTTTCTTT.

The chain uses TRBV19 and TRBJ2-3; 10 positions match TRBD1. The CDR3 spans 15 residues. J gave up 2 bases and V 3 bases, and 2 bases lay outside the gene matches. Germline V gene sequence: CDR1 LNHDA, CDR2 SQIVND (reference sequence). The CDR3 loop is CASSMGQGHTDTQYF. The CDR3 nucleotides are TGTGCCAGTAGTATGGGACAGGGGCACACAGATACGCAGTATTTT.

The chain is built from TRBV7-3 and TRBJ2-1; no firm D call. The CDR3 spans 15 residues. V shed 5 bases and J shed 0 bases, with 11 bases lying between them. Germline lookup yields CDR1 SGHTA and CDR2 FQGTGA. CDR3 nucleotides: TGTGCCAGCAGCCCCCACGTAAGCTCCTACAATGAGCAGTTCTTC. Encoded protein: CASSPHVSSYNEQFF.

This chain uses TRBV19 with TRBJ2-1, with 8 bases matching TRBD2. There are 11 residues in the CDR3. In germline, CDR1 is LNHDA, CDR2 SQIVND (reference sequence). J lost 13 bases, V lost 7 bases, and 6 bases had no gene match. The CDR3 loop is CASTRGGEQFF. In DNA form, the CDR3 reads TGTGCCAGTACCCGGGGGGGGGAACAGTTCTTC.

The CDR3 sequence: CAWSEGNPNEKLFF. Written as DNA, the CDR3 is TGTGCCTGGAGTGAGGGCAATCCGAATGAAAAACTGTTTTTT. The chain combines TRBV30 with TRBJ1-4, with D uncertain. The CDR3 extends over 14 amino acids. The germline V and J ends were trimmed by 1 base and 5 bases, with 11 bases remaining between them. Germline assignment: CDR1 GTSNPN and CDR2 SVGIG (reference sequence).

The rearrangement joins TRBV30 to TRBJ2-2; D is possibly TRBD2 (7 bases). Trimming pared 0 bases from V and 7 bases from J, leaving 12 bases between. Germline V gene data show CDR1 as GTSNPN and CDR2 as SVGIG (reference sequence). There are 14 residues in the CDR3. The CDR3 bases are TGTGCCTGGAGTGTACGGGGGGCCGGCGGGGAGCTGTTTTTT. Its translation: CAWSVRGAGGELFF.

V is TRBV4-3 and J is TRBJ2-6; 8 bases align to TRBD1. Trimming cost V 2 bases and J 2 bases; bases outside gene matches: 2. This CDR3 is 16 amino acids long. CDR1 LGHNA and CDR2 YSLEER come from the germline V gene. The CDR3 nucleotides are TGCGCCAGCAGCCAAACCAGGGGGCCTGGGGCCAACGTCCTGACTTTC. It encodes CASSQTRGPGANVLTF.

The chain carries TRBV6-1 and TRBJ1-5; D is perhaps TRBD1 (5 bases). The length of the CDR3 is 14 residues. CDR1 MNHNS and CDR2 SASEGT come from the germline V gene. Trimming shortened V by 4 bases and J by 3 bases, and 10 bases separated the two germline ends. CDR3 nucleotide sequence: TGTGCCAGCAGTGCTACAGGCACCAATCAGCCCCAGCATTTT. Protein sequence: CASSATGTNQPQHF.

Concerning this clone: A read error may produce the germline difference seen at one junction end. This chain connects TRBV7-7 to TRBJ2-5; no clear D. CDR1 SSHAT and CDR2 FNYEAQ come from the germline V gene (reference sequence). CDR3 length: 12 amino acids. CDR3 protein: CASSPAKETQYF. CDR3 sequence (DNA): TGTGCTAGCAGCCCAGCGAAAGAGACCCAGTACTTC.

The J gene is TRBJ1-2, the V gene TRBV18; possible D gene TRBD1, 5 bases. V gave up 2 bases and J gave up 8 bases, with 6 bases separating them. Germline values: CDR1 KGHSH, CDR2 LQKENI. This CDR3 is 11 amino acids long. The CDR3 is CASSPGGGYTF. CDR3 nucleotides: TGTGCCAGCTCACCAGGGGGGGGCTACACCTTC.

The DNA for the CDR3 is TGTGCCAGCAGTTTACAGGGCGATACGCAGTATTTT. Translated: CASSLQGDTQYF. The J gene is TRBJ2-3, the V gene TRBV27; possible D gene TRBD1, 5 bases. Germline V lookup: CDR1 MNHEY, CDR2 SMNVEV (reference sequence). The CDR3 spans 12 residues. V was cut by 2 bases and J by 6 bases, with 6 bases left in between.

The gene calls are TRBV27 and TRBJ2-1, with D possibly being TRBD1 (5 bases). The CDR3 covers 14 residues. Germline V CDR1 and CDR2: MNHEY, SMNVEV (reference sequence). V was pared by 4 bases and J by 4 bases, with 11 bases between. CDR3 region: CASSYARQYNEQFF. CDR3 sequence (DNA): TGTGCCAGCAGTTACGCGCGACAGTACAATGAGCAGTTCTTC.

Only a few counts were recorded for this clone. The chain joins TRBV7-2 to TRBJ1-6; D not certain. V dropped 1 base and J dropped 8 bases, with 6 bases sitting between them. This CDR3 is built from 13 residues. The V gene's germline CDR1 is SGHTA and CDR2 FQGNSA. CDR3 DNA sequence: TGTGCCAGCAGCTTAGGAAGGGATTCACCCCTCCACTTT. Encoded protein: CASSLGRDSPLHF.

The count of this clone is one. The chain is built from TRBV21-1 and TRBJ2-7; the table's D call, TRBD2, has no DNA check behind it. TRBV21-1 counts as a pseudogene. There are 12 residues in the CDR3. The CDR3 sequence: CASSLEAYEQYF. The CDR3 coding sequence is TGTGCCAGCAGCTTAGAAGCGTACGAGCAGTACTTC.

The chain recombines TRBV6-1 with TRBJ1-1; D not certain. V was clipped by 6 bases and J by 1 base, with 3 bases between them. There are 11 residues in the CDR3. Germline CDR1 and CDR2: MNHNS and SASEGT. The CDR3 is CASRKNTEAFF. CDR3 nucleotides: TGTGCCAGCAGAAAGAACACTGAAGCTTTCTTT.

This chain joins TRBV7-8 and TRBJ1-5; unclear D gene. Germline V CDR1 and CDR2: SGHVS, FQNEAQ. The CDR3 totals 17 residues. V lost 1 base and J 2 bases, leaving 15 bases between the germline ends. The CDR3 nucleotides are TGTGCCAGCAGCTTAGAGGTAGCGGGTAGGGGCAATCAGCCCCAGCATTTT. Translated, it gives CASSLEVAGRGNQPQHF.

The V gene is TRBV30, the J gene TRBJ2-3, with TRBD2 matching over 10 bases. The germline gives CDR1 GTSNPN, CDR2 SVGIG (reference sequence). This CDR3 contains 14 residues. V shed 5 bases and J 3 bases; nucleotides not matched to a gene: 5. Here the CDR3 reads CAWGLAGGTDTQYF. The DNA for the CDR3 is TGTGCCTGGGGATTAGCGGGAGGTACAGATACGCAGTATTTT. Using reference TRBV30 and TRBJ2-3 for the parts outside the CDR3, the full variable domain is SQTIHQWPATLVQPVGSPLSLECTVEGTSNPNLYWYRQAAGRGLQLLFYSVGIGQISSEVPQNLSASRPQDRQFILSSKKLLLSDSGFYLCAWGLAGGTDTQYFGPGTRLTVL.